This T cell receptor beta chain is drawn from a study of blood T cell repertoires in COVID-19. Overall study: COVID-19 samples, acute and convalescent, were from the United States, Italy and Spain. PBMCs, B-cell-depleted T cells, or T cells provided the cDNA or gDNA that made up the material.

V trimming: 0 bases; J trimming: 8 bases; junction bases outside the gene matches: 6. From germline, CDR1 is MNHEY and CDR2 SMNVEV (reference sequence). The CDR3 is 15 amino acids. Under the authors' procedure: Using reference gene primer amplification, nucleated cell counts were estimated. Produced via immunoSEQ multiplex PCR; TCRdb's table is partial and in-frame only. V and J calls and clone size are those listed in that table; D and trimming were worked out from the DNA. The sample lists over 200,000 clones; roughly four fifths were seen once. This TCR was sampled from a woman in her forties with active or convalescent COVID-19. Sequenced sample: peripheral blood. V is TRBV27 and J is TRBJ1-4; 7 positions agree with TRBD1. CDR3: CASSLSGGVWEKLFF. The CDR3 coding sequence is TGTGCCAGCAGTTTATCAGGGGGCGTATGGGAAAAACTGTTTTTT. Supplemented by reference TRBV27 and TRBJ1-4, the full variable domain reads EAQVTQNPRYLITVTGKKLTVTCSQNMNHEYMSWYRQDPGLGLRQIYYSMNVEVTDKGDVPEGYKVSRKEKRNFPLILESPSPNQTSLYFCASSLSGGVWEKLFFGSGTQLSVL.